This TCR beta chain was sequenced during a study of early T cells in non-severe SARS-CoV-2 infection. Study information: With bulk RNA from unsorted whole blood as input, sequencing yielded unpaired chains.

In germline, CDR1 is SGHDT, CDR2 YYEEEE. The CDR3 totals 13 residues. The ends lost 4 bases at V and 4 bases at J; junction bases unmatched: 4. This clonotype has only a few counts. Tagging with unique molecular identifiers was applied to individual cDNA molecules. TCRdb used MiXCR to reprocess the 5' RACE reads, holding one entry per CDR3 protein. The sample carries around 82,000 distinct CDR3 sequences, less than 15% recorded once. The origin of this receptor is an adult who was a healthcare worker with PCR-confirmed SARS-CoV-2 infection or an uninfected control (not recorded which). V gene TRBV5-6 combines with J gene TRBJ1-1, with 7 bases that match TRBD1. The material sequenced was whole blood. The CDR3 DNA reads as TGTGCCAGCAGCCGACAGGGAGGCACTGAAGCTTTCTTT. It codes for CASSRQGGTEAFF.